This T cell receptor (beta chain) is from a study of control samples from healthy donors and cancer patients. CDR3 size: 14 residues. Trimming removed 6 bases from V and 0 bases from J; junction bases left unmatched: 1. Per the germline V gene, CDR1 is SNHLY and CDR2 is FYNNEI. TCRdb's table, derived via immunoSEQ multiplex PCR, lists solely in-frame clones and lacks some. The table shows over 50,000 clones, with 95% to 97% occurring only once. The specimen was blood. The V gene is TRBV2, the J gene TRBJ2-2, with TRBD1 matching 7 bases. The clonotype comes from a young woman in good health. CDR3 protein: CASRGQANTGELFF. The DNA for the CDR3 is TGTGCCAGCAGAGGACAGGCGAACACCGGGGAGCTGTTTTTT.